This T cell receptor beta chain was captured in a study of cytomegalovirus exposure and HLA in healthy donors. The germline gives CDR1 SGHTA, CDR2 FQGNSA. The CDR3 is made up of 14 amino acids. Trimming took 6 bases from V and 5 from J; bases not matched to a gene: 7. This clone was detected only once. Its antigen is not known. Study-wide results and limits: It was reported that the classifier diagnosed cytomegalovirus status with high specificity and sensitivity in both the original and validation cohorts.

The data were produced by immunoSEQ multiplex PCR, yet TCRdb's version contains in-frame clones alone and is incomplete. Of 120,000 to 150,000 clones in the sample, roughly nine tenths are singletons; the top ten hold about 3.1%. V gene TRBV7-2 combines with J gene TRBJ2-3; 8 positions agree with TRBD2. Sequencing was done on a sample of PBMCs. This receptor was taken from a woman aged 18-35 years in good health and CMV-seropositive. This chain's CDR3 is CASSSGNRGDTQYF. Here the CDR3 DNA reads TGTGCCAGCAGTAGCGGGAATAGAGGAGATACGCAGTATTTT.